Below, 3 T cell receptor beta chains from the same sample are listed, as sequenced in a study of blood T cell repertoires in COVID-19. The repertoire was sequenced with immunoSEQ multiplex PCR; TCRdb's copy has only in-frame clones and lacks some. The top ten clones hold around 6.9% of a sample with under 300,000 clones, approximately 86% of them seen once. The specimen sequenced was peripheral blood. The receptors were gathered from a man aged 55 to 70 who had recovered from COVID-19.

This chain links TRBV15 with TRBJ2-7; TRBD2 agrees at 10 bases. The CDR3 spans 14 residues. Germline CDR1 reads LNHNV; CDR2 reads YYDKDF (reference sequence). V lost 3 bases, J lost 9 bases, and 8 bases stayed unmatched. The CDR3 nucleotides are TGTGCCACCAGCAGGAGCGGGGGGGCCTTAGTGCAGTACTTC. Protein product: CATSRSGGALVQYF.

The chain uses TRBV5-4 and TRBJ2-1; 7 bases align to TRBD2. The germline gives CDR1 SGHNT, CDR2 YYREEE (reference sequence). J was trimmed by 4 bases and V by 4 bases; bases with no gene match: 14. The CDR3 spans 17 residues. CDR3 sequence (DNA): TGTGCCAGCAGCCTAGGTTTCGGGGCGGGGGAATACAATGAGCAGTTCTTC. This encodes CASSLGFGAGEYNEQFF.

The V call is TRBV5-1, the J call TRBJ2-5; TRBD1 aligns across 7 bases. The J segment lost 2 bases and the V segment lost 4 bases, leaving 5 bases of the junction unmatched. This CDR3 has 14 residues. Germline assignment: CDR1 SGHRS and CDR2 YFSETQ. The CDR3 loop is CASSRDSTQETQYF. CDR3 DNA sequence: TGCGCCAGCAGCCGGGACAGCACTCAAGAGACCCAGTACTTC.